A single sample gave rise to the 27 T cell receptor beta chains below, sequenced in a study of long-term antiretroviral therapy in people with HIV. At the survey level, the v3.0 immunoSEQ assay was run. TCRdb keeps only in-frame clones here, not all; method: immunoSEQ multiplex PCR. The data contain about 32,000 clones, about 94% of them singletons. Sample: unsorted PBMCs, taken 4.1 years after starting antiretroviral therapy. Receptors were obtained from a woman aged 45 to 65 with HIV.

The chain joins TRBV11-3 to TRBJ2-7; 7 bases are shared with TRBD1. This CDR3 has 15 residues. V was pared by 4 bases and J by 5 bases, with 11 bases of the junction left unmatched. Germline V lookup: CDR1 SGHNT, CDR2 YENEEA. The CDR3 DNA reads as TGTGCCAGCAGCTCAACCTACAGGGGTGGCCACGAGCAGTACTTC. It encodes CASSSTYRGGHEQYF.

V and J are TRBV7-2 and TRBJ1-3; no firm D call. Germline V gene data show CDR1 as SGHTA and CDR2 as FQGNSA. Between the trimmed V and J ends, which lost 1 base and 0 bases, there was a span of 13 bases. This CDR3 is built from 17 residues. The DNA for the CDR3 is TGTGCCAGCAGCTTAGTTCGTGGCAGCTCCTCTGGAAACACCATATATTTT. Residues: CASSLVRGSSSGNTIYF.

The chain combines TRBV10-3 with TRBJ1-5; a possible D gene is TRBD1 (5 bases). The CDR3 is 15 amino acids. Germline CDR1 is ENHRY and CDR2 is SYGVKD. Trimming removed 4 bases at V and 7 bases at J, with 17 bases between. CDR3 loop: CAISATELDSQPQHF. CDR3 sequence (DNA): TGTGCCATCAGTGCGACAGAGCTGGATTCCCAGCCCCAGCATTTT.

This clone has a single count. Germline is not matched at one junction end, which may reflect a read error. V and J are TRBV6-5 and TRBJ2-2, with D tentatively TRBD2 (5 bases). Germline V gene lookup returns CDR1 MNHEY and CDR2 SVGAGI. The CDR3 loop spans 13 amino acids. The CDR3 DNA reads TGTGCCAGCATTGACTCCAACACCGGGGAGCTGCTTTTT. Protein sequence: CASIDSNTGELLF.

The genes are TRBV6-1 and TRBJ1-4, with D maybe TRBD1 (6 bases). The V and J ends lost 2 bases and 7 bases respectively, with 20 bases between them. The V gene's germline CDR1 is MNHNS and CDR2 SASEGT. This CDR3 is 17 amino acids long. As DNA, the CDR3 is TGTGCCAGCAGTGAATTTAGCGTCGGGGGCACTCGTGAAAAACTGTTTTTT. Translation: CASSEFSVGGTREKLFF.

This chain uses TRBV7-2 with TRBJ2-3; 8 bases match TRBD2. Per germline, CDR1 SGHTA and CDR2 FQGNSA. V shed 0 bases, J shed 5 bases, and the junction held 1 base outside the gene matches. The CDR3 totals 14 residues. This chain's CDR3 is CASSLAGTRDTQYF. CDR3 DNA sequence: TGTGCCAGCAGCTTAGCGGGGACTAGAGATACGCAGTATTTT.

In its sample, this clone was seen once. This chain uses TRBV11-2 with TRBJ2-5; 7 nucleotides align to TRBD1. CDR3 size: 14 residues. Germline-derived CDR1 and CDR2 are SGHAT and FQNNGV. V shed 4 bases and J 4 bases; nucleotides not matched to a gene: 6. In DNA form, the CDR3 reads TGTGCCAGCAGCTCCGACAGGGTTGTAGAGACCCAGTACTTC. It is translated as CASSSDRVVETQYF.

This rearrangement joins TRBV5-6 to TRBJ1-2; possibly TRBD1 for D (6 bases). CDR1 and CDR2 (germline): SGHDT, YYEEEE. V dropped 4 bases and J dropped 3 bases, with 13 bases sitting between them. This CDR3 comprises 14 residues. The CDR3 is CASSPLGGDYGYTF. The CDR3 DNA sequence: TGTGCCAGCAGCCCTTTGGGGGGCGACTATGGCTACACCTTC. The variable domain in full, with the rest retrieved from reference TRBV5-6 and TRBJ1-2, is DAGVTQSPTHLIKTRGQQVTLRCSPKSGHDTVSWYQQALGQGPQFIFQYYEEEERQRGNFPDRFSGHQFPNYSSELNVNALLLGDSALYLCASSPLGGDYGYTFGSGTRLTVV.

This chain links TRBV4-1 with TRBJ1-4; D is possibly TRBD1 (5 bases). CDR1 MGHRA and CDR2 YSYEKL come from the germline V gene. The CDR3 totals 21 residues. Deletions cut 1 base from V and 4 bases from J, with 28 bases between. This chain's CDR3 is CASSQVSLWQGRRGGNEKLFF. CDR3 coding DNA: TGCGCCAGCAGCCAAGTTTCATTGTGGCAGGGCCGACGAGGAGGTAATGAAAAACTGTTTTTT.

V gene TRBV13 combines with J gene TRBJ1-3, with D possibly being TRBD1 (5 bases). V was cut by 5 bases and J by 5 bases, with 10 bases left in between. Germline CDR1 and CDR2: PRHDT and FYEKMQ (reference sequence). The CDR3 extends over 13 amino acids. The CDR3 is CASSLDRRNTIYF. The CDR3, as DNA: TGTGCCAGCAGCCTCGACAGAAGAAACACCATATATTTT.

This chain joins TRBV11-2 and TRBJ1-4; 9 nucleotides align to TRBD1. Trimming at V came to 0 bases and at J to 4 bases, leaving 9 bases not matched to a gene. Germline V lookup: CDR1 SGHAT, CDR2 FQNNGV. The CDR3 consists of 18 residues. This CDR3 is CASSLDQNRGRGNEKLFF. In nucleotides, the CDR3 is TGTGCCAGCAGCTTAGATCAAAACAGGGGGCGCGGTAATGAAAAACTGTTTTTT.

The chain carries TRBV6-4 and TRBJ2-7, with TRBD1 matching over 8 bases. Germline CDR1 is MRHNA and CDR2 is SNTAGT. The CDR3 totals 17 residues. V shed 1 base and J 3 bases; nucleotides not matched to a gene: 11. The CDR3, as DNA: TGTGCCAGCAGTGACTATGGAGGGACAGGACATTACTACGAGCAGTACTTC. It codes for CASSDYGGTGHYYEQYF.

The chain has TRBV7-9 and TRBJ2-1; D unresolved. V lost 0 bases to trimming and J lost 10 bases, with 10 bases between them. The CDR3 has 13 amino acids. In germline, CDR1 is SEHNR, CDR2 FQNEAQ (reference sequence). CDR3 bases: TGTGCCAGCAGCTTAGCGCTCGCGTTGGAGCAGTTCTTC. Its translation is CASSLALALEQFF.

The rearrangement links TRBV20-1 to TRBJ2-3; D remains ambiguous. The V gene's germline CDR1 is DFQATT and CDR2 SNEGSKA (reference sequence). The length of the CDR3 is 10 residues. Trimming removed 6 bases at V and 2 bases at J, with 3 bases between. The CDR3, as DNA: TGCAGTGCAACCACAGATACGCAGTATTTT. Amino acid sequence: CSATTDTQYF.

This rearrangement joins TRBV19 to TRBJ2-2; a possible D gene is TRBD1 (6 bases). Germline V CDR1 and CDR2: LNHDA, SQIVND (reference sequence). The CDR3 totals 13 residues. Trimming shortened V by 4 bases and J by 4 bases, and 7 bases separated the two germline ends. The CDR3 is CASSNRATGELFF. The CDR3 nucleotides read TGTGCCAGTAGTAACAGGGCCACCGGGGAGCTGTTTTTT.

V is TRBV2 and J is TRBJ2-7; D not resolved. The CDR3 loop spans 12 amino acids. Germline V CDR1 and CDR2: SNHLY, FYNNEI. V was cut by 6 bases and J by 0 bases, with 6 bases left in between. CDR3 amino acids: CASRQSSYEQYF. For the CDR3, the DNA is TGTGCCAGCAGACAGAGCTCCTACGAGCAGTACTTC.

V and J are TRBV4-1 and TRBJ2-2; no definite D call. The CDR3 has 14 amino acids. The V end lost 1 base, the J end lost 8 bases, and 11 bases lay between the germline ends. CDR1 is MGHRA and CDR2 is YSYEKL in the germline V gene. Here the CDR3 DNA reads TGCGCCAGCAGCCAAGTGTCCAAGAGGGGGGAGCTGTTTTTT. Amino acid sequence: CASSQVSKRGELFF.

The J gene is TRBJ1-4, the V gene TRBV2; 8 bases agree with TRBD1. Germline loops: CDR1 SNHLY, CDR2 FYNNEI. Unmatched junction bases numbered 4, after V lost 4 bases and J lost 3 bases. The CDR3 sequence is 15 residues long. This chain's CDR3 is CASSGVTGANEKLFF. The CDR3 nucleotides read TGTGCCAGCAGTGGGGTGACAGGGGCTAATGAAAAACTGTTTTTT.

This clone was observed a single time. The rearrangement uses TRBV7-3 and TRBJ1-2, with 9 bases that match TRBD1. The germline V gene has CDR1 SGHTA and CDR2 FQGTGA. CDR3 length: 15 amino acids. V lost 5 bases and J lost 3; bases outside the gene matches: 7. The CDR3 coding sequence is TGTGCCAGCAGCCCACACAGGGGGCTAGACTATGGCTACACCTTC. This gives the protein CASSPHRGLDYGYTF.

V is TRBV4-1 and J is TRBJ2-3; 9 bases align to TRBD2. The CDR3 runs to 19 residues. The V and J ends lost 0 bases and 0 bases, in that order; junction bases with no gene match: 10. Per germline, CDR1 MGHRA and CDR2 YSYEKL. CDR3 residues: CASSQDPALAGSSTDTQYF. The CDR3 DNA reads TGCGCCAGCAGCCAAGACCCGGCCCTAGCGGGGTCTAGCACAGATACGCAGTATTTT.

This rearrangement joins TRBV6-6 to TRBJ1-3, with D hard to call. CDR3 length: 13 amino acids. In germline, CDR1 is MNHNY, CDR2 SVGAGI (reference sequence). V lost 6 bases to trimming and J lost 8 bases, with 14 bases between them. In nucleotides, the CDR3 is TGTGCCAGCAGCCCCTGGGAGGTGGACACCATATATTTT. It yields the protein CASSPWEVDTIYF.

The gene calls are TRBV5-1 and TRBJ2-7, with 8 nucleotides matching TRBD1. Germline V CDR1 and CDR2: SGHRS, YFSETQ. There are 16 residues in the CDR3. J was trimmed by 3 bases and V by 4 bases; bases with no gene match: 12. CDR3 nucleotide sequence: TGCGCCAGCAGCCCCAATGGACAGGGCGAGATCTACGAGCAGTACTTC. It yields the protein CASSPNGQGEIYEQYF.

The rearrangement uses TRBV5-5 and TRBJ1-2, with a weak D call TRBD1 (5 bases). The germline V gene has CDR1 SGHKS and CDR2 YYEKEE (reference sequence). V lost 4 bases to trimming and J lost 8 bases, with 21 bases between them. The CDR3 sequence is 15 residues long. CDR3 sequence (DNA): TGTGCCAGCAGCACCCAATCCGGGGTTGGGGGAGGCTACACCTTC. Encoded protein: CASSTQSGVGGGYTF.

The chain couples TRBV19 to TRBJ1-5, with D possibly being TRBD1 (5 bases). V lost 3 bases and J lost 7, with 10 bases in between. From germline, CDR1 is LNHDA and CDR2 SQIVND (reference sequence). The CDR3 loop spans 13 amino acids. In DNA form, the CDR3 reads TGTGCCAGTAGTATTGACAGCTTGCAGCCCCAGCATTTT. Translated: CASSIDSLQPQHF.

CDR3 sequence (DNA): TGTGCCTGGAGCGGAGGGGGACTCAAGAACACCGGGGAGCTGTTTTTT. Protein: CAWSGGGLKNTGELFF. The rearrangement links TRBV30 to TRBJ2-2; D is tentatively TRBD1 or TRBD2 (6 bases each). Trimming took off 3 bases at V and 1 base at J, with 15 bases between the two ends. The V gene's germline CDR1 is GTSNPN and CDR2 SVGIG (reference sequence). The CDR3 spans 16 residues.

This chain joins TRBV30 and TRBJ1-5, with 8 bases that match TRBD1. Unmatched junction bases numbered 11, after V lost 7 bases and J lost 0 bases. CDR3 length equals 16 residues. Germline V gene sequence: CDR1 GTSNPN, CDR2 SVGIG (reference sequence). CDR3 sequence (DNA): TGTGCCTTAAAAGACCGGGACAGGTATAGCAATCAGCCCCAGCATTTT. This gives the protein CALKDRDRYSNQPQHF.

This sequence joins TRBV5-1 and TRBJ1-1; 8 nucleotides match TRBD1. Germline lookup yields CDR1 SGHRS and CDR2 YFSETQ. V lost 3 bases to trimming and J lost 5 bases; unmatched junction nucleotides: 12. CDR3 length equals 16 residues. The CDR3 region has the DNA TGCGCCAGCAGCTGGGCCGGACAGGGAGAGGGAACTGAAGCTTTCTTT. Protein product: CASSWAGQGEGTEAFF.